Listed below are T cell receptor beta chains from one sample, sequenced in a study of cytomegalovirus exposure and HLA in healthy donors. Produced via immunoSEQ multiplex PCR; TCRdb's table is partial and in-frame only. The sample lists approximately 150,000 clones, around 80% occurring once. The sequenced sample consisted of PBMCs. These receptors were collected from a woman between 25 and 40 years old in good health and CMV-seronegative. CDR3s include the opening cysteine and the closing phenylalanine or tryptophan. D genes are given only for firm matches. Size tells how often a clone was seen (once, few, many) or the class of an expanded clone, and some rows leave it out.

cdr3_nt	cdr3_aa	cdr3_length	d_call	clone_size	v_call	j_call
TGTGCCAGCAGTGAGGAAGGGACAGGGTTAGATACGCAGTATTTT	CASSEEGTGLDTQYF	15	TRBD1	.	TRBV6-1	TRBJ2-3
TGTGCTAGTGGTTTGGATTCAGGGGGAGCTTTCTTT	CASGLDSGGAFF	12	TRBD1	few	TRBV12-5	TRBJ1-1
TGCGCCAGCAGCCAAGGAAGGAGCGGGGCGGGAGAGCAGTACTTC	CASSQGRSGAGEQYF	15	TRBD2	.	TRBV4-1	TRBJ2-7
TGTGCCAGCAGCTTGAGGGACAGGGACCCAACTAATGAAAAACTGTTTTTT	CASSLRDRDPTNEKLFF	17	TRBD1	.	TRBV7-2	TRBJ1-4
TGCGCCAAGGGGCGGGGGGGGTCTCCTTCCTACAATGAGCAGTTCTTC	CAKGRGGSPSYNEQFF	16	TRBD2	.	TRBV5-1	TRBJ2-1
TGTGCCTGGAGAGGCCGGGACAGGGTAAAAACTGAAGCTTTCTTT	CAWRGRDRVKTEAFF	15	TRBD1	few	TRBV30	TRBJ1-1
TGTGCCATCGTAGCGCCCGGGACAGGGAAGGGTGGCTACACCTTC	CAIVAPGTGKGGYTF	15	TRBD1	once	TRBV10-3	TRBJ1-2
TGCAGCGTTGTGTCTAGCAGGTCATACAATGAGCAGTTCTTC	CSVVSSRSYNEQFF	14	.	.	TRBV29-1	TRBJ2-1
TGTGCCAGCAGCCGGGGGGACTACAGGGATACGCAGTATTTT	CASSRGDYRDTQYF	14	TRBD2	.	TRBV11-2	TRBJ2-3
TGTGCCAGCAGTGAGCGGGGAACCCGTAGCACAGATACGCAGTATTTT	CASSERGTRSTDTQYF	16	.	.	TRBV6-1	TRBJ2-3
TGTGCCAGCAGCTTAGAGGGGAGGATCTCTGGAAACACCATATATTTT	CASSLEGRISGNTIYF	16	.	few	TRBV7-9	TRBJ1-3
TGTGCCAGCCGGGACAGTCGGCTGTTAGGCACCTTC	CASRDSRLLGTF	12	TRBD1	.	TRBV28	TRBJ1-2
TGTGCCAGTAGTATATCTGGGAGCACTGAAGCTTTCTTT	CASSISGSTEAFF	13	.	.	TRBV19	TRBJ1-1
TGTGCCAGCAGGCCTTGGGGACTAGCGGGAGGCCGTGATGATTTCACAGATACGCAGTATTTT	CASRPWGLAGGRDDFTDTQYF	21	TRBD2	few	TRBV28	TRBJ2-3
TGTGCCAGCAGCTTAAGGCCTAGCGGGTACCAAGAGACCCAGTACTTC	CASSLRPSGYQETQYF	16	TRBD2	.	TRBV7-8	TRBJ2-5
TGTGCCAGCAGCCAAGATTACGGCCAAGAGACCCAGTACTTC	CASSQDYGQETQYF	14	.	.	TRBV4-2	TRBJ2-5
TGTGCCTGGAATAGGGGCCCGGTTCGCGAGCAGTACTTC	CAWNRGPVREQYF	13	.	once	TRBV30	TRBJ2-7
TGTGCCATCAGTGAGGCTAGCCCAGAATATTACGAGCAGTACTTC	CAISEASPEYYEQYF	15	.	once	TRBV10-3	TRBJ2-7
TGTGCCAGCAGCTTAGGATGGGGCGAGTCTGGAAACACCATATATTTT	CASSLGWGESGNTIYF	16	.	few	TRBV7-2	TRBJ1-3
TGTGCCAGCAGCTCGCGTCCCCCCGCGTATGGCTACACCTTC	CASSSRPPAYGYTF	14	.	.	TRBV7-9	TRBJ1-2
TGTGCCAGCTCACCACTAGGGAGCTCTGGGGCCAACGTCCTGACTTTC	CASSPLGSSGANVLTF	16	.	.	TRBV18	TRBJ2-6
TGTGCCAGCAGTCCAGGACAGGGGGAAATGAACACTGAAGCTTTCTTT	CASSPGQGEMNTEAFF	16	TRBD1	.	TRBV27	TRBJ1-1
TGTGCCAGCAATAGCGGGGAGAGCACAGATACGCAGTATTTT	CASNSGESTDTQYF	14	TRBD2	.	TRBV9	TRBJ2-3
TGTGCCAGCAGCGTTGACGGCCGGGGGTGGGAGACCCAGTACTTC	CASSVDGRGWETQYF	15	.	.	TRBV5-4	TRBJ2-5
TGCGCCAGCAGTGACCATATTGATGGAGGGGGCTGGGAGACCCAGTACTTC	CASSDHIDGGGWETQYF	17	.	.	TRBV10-1	TRBJ2-5
TGCAGCGGTACAGGGGGCGCGGGAGGGGAGACCCAGTACTTC	CSGTGGAGGETQYF	14	.	.	TRBV29-1	TRBJ2-5
TGTGCCAGCAGCTTTGGACTAGCGGGCGAGCAGTACTTC	CASSFGLAGEQYF	13	TRBD2	.	TRBV7-9	TRBJ2-7
TGTGCCAGCAGTATTATGTCCTACAATGAGCAGTTCTTC	CASSIMSYNEQFF	13	.	.	TRBV6-1	TRBJ2-1
TGCGCCAGCAGCCCACCGAGACAGGGTGGCACTGAAGCTTTCTTT	CASSPPRQGGTEAFF	15	TRBD1	.	TRBV4-1	TRBJ1-1
TGTGCCAGCAGTCCAGGGCATAGCTCCTACGAGCAGTACTTC	CASSPGHSSYEQYF	14	.	.	TRBV27	TRBJ2-7
TGTGCCAGCAGCTTCCGCAGGGGGCTCGACGAGCAGTACTTC	CASSFRRGLDEQYF	14	TRBD1	.	TRBV5-6	TRBJ2-7
TGTGCCAGCAGCCGTACCGACAGGGTAACCTACGAGCAGTACTTC	CASSRTDRVTYEQYF	15	TRBD1	.	TRBV7-9	TRBJ2-7
TGTGCCAGCAGTTCACAGTATTATAGCAATCAGCCCCAGCATTTT	CASSSQYYSNQPQHF	15	.	.	TRBV5-6	TRBJ1-5
TGTGCCAGCAGGGGTCAACAGGGGGGGAGCTATGGCTACACCTTC	CASRGQQGGSYGYTF	15	TRBD1	.	TRBV7-2	TRBJ1-2
TGCGCCAGCAGCCAAGCGACTAGCGGCGATGAGCAGTTCTTC	CASSQATSGDEQFF	14	TRBD2	once	TRBV4-3	TRBJ2-1
TGCGCCAGCAGCTTTAGTCCCACCCAGCCCCAGCATTTT	CASSFSPTQPQHF	13	.	.	TRBV5-1	TRBJ1-5
TGCGCCAGCAGCTTGGAATTGGCTTCACCCCTCCACTTT	CASSLELASPLHF	13	.	.	TRBV5-1	TRBJ1-6
TGCGCCAGCAGCCAACCCACAGGGGGTGGGGAAGAGACCCAGTACTTC	CASSQPTGGGEETQYF	16	TRBD1	.	TRBV4-1	TRBJ2-5
TGTGCCAGCAATCCGGGGGGAAACCCTCTCTACGAGCAGTACTTC	CASNPGGNPLYEQYF	15	TRBD2	.	TRBV28	TRBJ2-7
TGTGCCAGCAGCGTTGGACTAGCGGGAGGGATCAATGAGCAGTTCTTC	CASSVGLAGGINEQFF	16	TRBD2	.	TRBV7-2	TRBJ2-1
TGCGCCAGCTCCGAGCTGAGCTACGAGCAGTACTTC	CASSELSYEQYF	12	.	once	TRBV5-1	TRBJ2-7